This T cell receptor (beta chain) comes out of a study of cytomegalovirus exposure and HLA in healthy donors. Researchers ran the PCR with 60 Vbeta and 13 Jbeta primers. Data came from immunoSEQ multiplex PCR; TCRdb stores just in-frame clones and leaves some out. This sample has around 150,000 clones, with roughly 80% found just once. Material for sequencing was PBMCs. The TCR originated in a male donor in good health and CMV-seropositive.

The CDR3 loop reads CAISESNSGQNTEAFF. In DNA, the CDR3 is TGTGCCATCAGTGAGTCGAATTCCGGACAAAACACTGAAGCTTTCTTT. The gene calls are TRBV10-3 and TRBJ1-1; weak D call: TRBD1 (5 bases). Trimming stripped 0 bases from V and 2 bases from J, with 13 bases between. CDR1 is ENHRY, CDR2 SYGVKD, per germline. This CDR3 is built from 16 residues.